Included here is one T cell receptor beta chain sequence, with context. CDR1 is MNHNS and CDR2 is SASEGT in the germline V gene. The V and J ends lost 2 bases and 3 bases respectively, with 11 bases between them. The CDR3 has 15 amino acids. How the authors handled the data: It was from reference gene primer amplification that nucleated cell counts were estimated. Sequencing was performed with immunoSEQ multiplex PCR; in TCRdb, only in-frame clones are kept and a portion is missing. Clonal size and the V and J genes are those of that table, whereas D and trimming came from the DNA. This sample yields fewer than 350,000 clones, of which approximately 90% are seen a single time; 2.8% belongs to the top ten. Membership in each cohort depended on participant-reported clinical history. Within 2 weeks before study entry, exposed participants met a COVID-19 case. This specimen comes from a study of blood T cell repertoires in COVID-19. For the study at large: The analysed material was cDNA or gDNA that came from T cells, B-cell-depleted T cells, or PBMCs.

The sample taken for sequencing was PBMCs or T cells enriched from blood (not recorded which). The sequence derives from a man aged 40-55 years who had been exposed to COVID-19. The chain links TRBV6-1 to TRBJ2-1; D call uncertain. CDR3 nucleotides: TGTGCCAGCAGTGAATTGGCGTACTACTACAATGAGCAGTTCTTC. Translating it yields CASSELAYYYNEQFF.